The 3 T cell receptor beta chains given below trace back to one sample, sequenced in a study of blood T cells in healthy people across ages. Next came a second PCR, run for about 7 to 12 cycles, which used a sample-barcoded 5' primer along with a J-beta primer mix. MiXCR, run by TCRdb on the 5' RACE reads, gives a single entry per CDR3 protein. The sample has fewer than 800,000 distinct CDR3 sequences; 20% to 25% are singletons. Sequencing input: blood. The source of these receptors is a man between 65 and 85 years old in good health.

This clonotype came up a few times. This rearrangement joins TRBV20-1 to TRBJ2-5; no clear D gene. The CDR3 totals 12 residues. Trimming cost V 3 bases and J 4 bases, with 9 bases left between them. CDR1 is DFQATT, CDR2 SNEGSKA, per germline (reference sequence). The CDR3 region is CSARVPTETQYF. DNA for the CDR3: TGCAGTGCTAGGGTGCCCACAGAGACCCAGTACTTC.

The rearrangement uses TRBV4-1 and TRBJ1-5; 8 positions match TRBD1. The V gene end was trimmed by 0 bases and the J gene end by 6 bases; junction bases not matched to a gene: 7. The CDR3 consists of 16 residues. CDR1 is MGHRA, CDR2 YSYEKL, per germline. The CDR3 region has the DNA TGCGCCAGCAGCCAAGAGTCCCAGGGGGCAATTCAGCCCCAGCATTTT. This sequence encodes CASSQESQGAIQPQHF.

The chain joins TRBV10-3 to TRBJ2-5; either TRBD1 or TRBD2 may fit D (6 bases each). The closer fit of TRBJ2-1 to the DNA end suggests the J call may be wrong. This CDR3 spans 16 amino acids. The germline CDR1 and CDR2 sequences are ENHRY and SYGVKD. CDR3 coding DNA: TGTGCCATCAGGGAGATGGGGGGCGGTAAGGACAATGAGCAGTTCTTC. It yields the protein CAIREMGGGKDNEQFF.